This TCR beta chain was captured by sequencing in a study of cytomegalovirus exposure and HLA in healthy donors. CDR1 and CDR2 from the germline V gene are MGHDK and SYGVNS. This CDR3 is 13 amino acids long. V shed 4 bases, J shed 13 bases, and the junction held 8 bases outside the gene matches. The PCR contained 60 Vbeta and 13 Jbeta primers. Method: immunoSEQ multiplex PCR; TCRdb's copy keeps in-frame clones and lacks some. This table holds some 210,000 clones, approximately 87% found once. The receptor's source is a man aged 25 to 45 in good health and CMV-seronegative. The V gene is TRBV25-1, the J gene TRBJ2-1, with 9 bases lining up with TRBD2. The sequencing sample was made of PBMCs. The CDR3, as DNA: TGTGCCAGCAGTGGCGGCGGGGGGGATCCACAGTTCTTC. This gives the protein CASSGGGGDPQFF.